A selection of T cell receptor beta chains follows, all from one sample in a study of CD4 T cells in relation to SARS-CoV-2 and coronaviruses. Clones were sequenced by immunoSEQ multiplex PCR, and TCRdb holds only the in-frame ones, with some missing. Among about 64,000 clones listed, about 94% were seen once. Specimen: naive CD4+ T cells from PBMCs. These receptors all stem from a human donor in good health. CDR3s include the opening cysteine and the closing phenylalanine or tryptophan. A D gene is named only where the DNA matches it firmly. Size is stated for part of the rows, as once, few or many counts, or as a class when the clone is expanded.

.	TRBV6-1	TRBJ2-1	.	CASSEGLVGNEQFF	TGTGCCAGCAGTGAGGGCCTAGTGGGCAATGAGCAGTTCTTC
.	TRBV4-1	TRBJ1-5	.	CASSQDAGRTSQGSNQPQHF	TGCGCCAGCAGCCAAGATGCGGGAAGGACCTCCCAGGGGAGCAATCAGCCCCAGCATTTT
.	TRBV10-1	TRBJ2-7	.	CASSERWLGEQYF	TGCGCCAGCAGTGAACGATGGCTCGGCGAGCAGTACTTC
.	TRBV6-1	TRBJ2-7	.	CASTGQTYEQYF	TGTGCCAGCACGGGACAAACCTACGAGCAGTACTTC
TRBD2	TRBV28	TRBJ2-1	.	CASSFGVLRSGRTGNEQFF	TGTGCCAGCAGTTTTGGGGTGCTACGAAGCGGGAGAACCGGCAATGAGCAGTTCTTC
.	TRBV25-1	TRBJ1-5	.	CASSESGNQPQHF	TGTGCCAGCAGTGAATCAGGCAATCAGCCCCAGCATTTT
TRBD1	TRBV7-9	TRBJ1-3	.	CASSLASTGRRGNTIYF	TGTGCCAGCAGCTTAGCATCGACAGGGAGACGTGGAAACACCATATATTTT
.	TRBV5-4	TRBJ2-7	.	CASSLAGLGSYEQYF	TGTGCCAGCAGCTTGGCAGGGTTGGGGTCCTACGAGCAGTACTTC
.	TRBV4-1	TRBJ2-7	.	CASSQFLGPSRGSSYEQYF	TGCGCCAGCAGCCAATTCTTGGGACCTAGCAGGGGAAGCTCCTACGAGCAGTACTTC
TRBD1	TRBV2	TRBJ1-5	.	CASRSQGADNQPQHF	TGTGCCAGCAGGTCACAGGGGGCGGACAATCAGCCCCAGCATTTT
TRBD2	TRBV27	TRBJ2-1	.	CASSLLPQVRQTSGRYNEQFF	TGTGCCAGCAGTTTACTGCCACAGGTTCGCCAGACTAGCGGGAGATACAATGAGCAGTTCTTC
.	TRBV5-4	TRBJ1-2	.	CASSLRTASYGYTF	TGTGCCAGCAGCTTGCGGACAGCGTCCTATGGCTACACCTTC
.	TRBV28	TRBJ1-6	.	CASSFEAAGLTNSPLHF	TGTGCCAGCAGTTTTGAGGCGGCAGGGCTAACTAATTCACCCCTCCACTTT
.	TRBV5-1	TRBJ2-7	.	CASSLGNRWREQYF	TGCGCCAGCAGCTTGGGGAACAGGTGGCGCGAGCAGTACTTC
.	TRBV11-2	TRBJ2-4	.	CASSKRRQDLAKNIQYF	TGTGCCAGCAGCAAAAGGCGACAGGATTTAGCCAAAAACATTCAGTACTTC
TRBD1	TRBV2	TRBJ1-1	.	CASRGQGQNTEAFF	TGTGCCAGCAGGGGACAGGGACAAAACACTGAAGCTTTCTTT
.	TRBV10-1	TRBJ2-6	once	CASSEGSGANVLTF	TGCGCCAGCAGTGAGGGCTCTGGGGCCAACGTCCTGACTTTC
TRBD2	TRBV15	TRBJ2-1	.	CATSSPVAGGNEQFF	TGTGCCACCAGCAGCCCCGTAGCGGGAGGAAATGAGCAGTTCTTC
TRBD2	TRBV30	TRBJ2-2	.	CAWSVERGSGTGELFF	TGTGCCTGGAGTGTTGAGCGGGGATCAGGCACCGGGGAGCTGTTTTTT
TRBD1	TRBV18	TRBJ1-2	.	CASSLQGANYGYTF	TGTGCCAGCTCACTACAGGGGGCGAACTATGGCTACACCTTC
TRBD1	TRBV5-1	TRBJ2-2	.	CASSLDRGNTGELFF	TGCGCCAGCAGCTTGGACAGGGGTAACACCGGGGAGCTGTTTTTT
.	TRBV5-1	TRBJ2-1	.	CASSQGNSYNEQFF	TGCGCCAGCAGCCAGGGAAACTCCTACAATGAGCAGTTCTTC
TRBD2	TRBV19	TRBJ2-1	.	CASSPGRLAGSYNEQFF	TGTGCCAGTAGTCCGGGGCGACTAGCGGGTTCCTACAATGAGCAGTTCTTC
.	TRBV11-2	TRBJ2-1	.	CASSLVGYEQFF	TGTGCCAGCAGCTTAGTCGGATATGAGCAGTTCTTC
.	TRBV14	TRBJ2-2	.	CASSQHPSPNTGELFF	TGTGCCAGCAGCCAACACCCTTCTCCGAACACCGGGGAGCTGTTTTTT
.	TRBV4-1	TRBJ2-7	.	CASARTPASYEQYF	TGCGCCAGCGCTCGGACACCAGCGTCCTACGAGCAGTACTTC
TRBD2	TRBV30	TRBJ2-2	.	CACSTSGSPTGELFF	TGTGCCTGCTCGACCAGCGGGAGTCCCACCGGGGAGCTGTTTTTT
TRBD1	TRBV12-3/TRBV12-4	TRBJ1-2	.	CASSLDRGLPSIF	TGTGCCAGCAGTTTGGACAGGGGGCTCCCGTCAATCTTC
TRBD2	TRBV7-2	TRBJ2-3	.	CASSSRLAGVADTQYF	TGTGCCAGCAGCTCCCGACTAGCGGGAGTAGCCGATACGCAGTATTTT
TRBD1	TRBV11-2	TRBJ2-5	.	CASSLGTGVEGTQYF	TGTGCCAGCAGCTTAGGGACAGGGGTGGAGGGGACCCAGTACTTC
.	TRBV5-1	TRBJ2-2	.	CASSAVVTGELFF	TGCGCCAGCAGCGCTGTGGTCACGGGGGAGCTGTTTTTT
TRBD2	TRBV28	TRBJ2-3	.	CASSLSGAGEGLDTQYF	TGTGCCAGCAGTTTAAGTGGTGCGGGAGAGGGGCTAGATACGCAGTATTTT
TRBD1	TRBV7-2	TRBJ1-2	.	CASSLTGASYGYTF	TGTGCCAGCAGCTTAACAGGGGCATCCTACGGCTACACCTTC
TRBD2	TRBV29-1	TRBJ2-7	once	CSVAVTSGSYEQYF	TGCAGCGTTGCGGTGACTAGCGGGAGTTACGAGCAGTACTTC
.	TRBV5-1	TRBJ1-6	once	CASSLVYVDLNSPLHF	TGCGCCAGCAGCTTGGTGTACGTCGATCTCAATTCACCCCTCCACTTT
TRBD1	TRBV7-2	TRBJ2-7	.	CASSLVRNYGPGQGHEQYF	TGTGCCAGCAGCTTAGTACGAAACTATGGACCGGGACAGGGACACGAGCAGTACTTC
.	TRBV5-8	TRBJ1-1	.	CASSLSGDRVF	TGTGCCAGCAGCTTGTCGGGGGACCGCGTATTT
.	TRBV6-1	TRBJ1-1	few	CASSERGSRAFF	TGTGCCAGCAGTGAGCGGGGTTCTCGGGCTTTCTTT
.	TRBV2	TRBJ2-7	.	CASRSNPGYRLDEQYF	TGTGCCAGCAGATCAAATCCGGGCTACAGATTAGACGAGCAGTACTTC
TRBD1	TRBV7-9	TRBJ2-7	.	CASSKGQGTLDEQYF	TGTGCCAGCAGCAAGGGACAGGGGACTTTGGACGAGCAGTACTTC
.	TRBV9	TRBJ2-7	once	CASSVEPGAYEQYF	TGTGCCAGCAGCGTAGAACCGGGGGCCTACGAGCAGTACTTC
TRBD2	TRBV30	TRBJ2-5	.	CAWSGWTGTSRQETQYF	TGTGCCTGGAGTGGATGGACCGGGACTAGCAGACAAGAGACCCAGTACTTC
TRBD2	TRBV27	TRBJ2-7	once	CASSLVGSGRAYEQYF	TGTGCCAGCAGCCTGGTGGGGAGCGGGAGGGCCTACGAGCAGTACTTC
.	TRBV6-1	TRBJ1-5	.	CASSEGQVKGQPQHF	TGTGCCAGCAGTGAAGGCCAGGTGAAGGGTCAGCCCCAGCATTTT
.	TRBV18	TRBJ1-2	.	CASSPPGAVDGYTF	TGTGCCAGCTCACCCCCCGGTGCAGTAGATGGCTACACCTTC
.	TRBV4-1	TRBJ1-5	.	CASSEGTADSNQPQHF	TGCGCCAGCAGCGAAGGGACGGCGGATAGCAATCAGCCCCAGCATTTT
.	TRBV23-1	TRBJ2-7	once	CASSQVLGGRFSYEQYF	TGCGCCAGCAGTCAAGTCCTCGGAGGGCGATTCTCCTACGAGCAGTACTTC
.	TRBV18	TRBJ2-5	.	CASSLLQGEGETQYF	TGTGCCAGCTCGCTACTACAGGGAGAGGGAGAGACCCAGTACTTC
TRBD2	TRBV9	TRBJ2-5	.	CASSRAGTSGRNGQETQYF	TGTGCCAGCAGCCGGGCCGGGACTAGCGGGAGGAACGGCCAAGAGACCCAGTACTTC
.	TRBV5-1	TRBJ1-1	.	CASSLSGSSTEAFF	TGCGCCAGCAGCTTGTCAGGCAGTAGCACTGAAGCTTTCTTT
.	TRBV6-5	TRBJ2-3	.	CASTTTIASTDTQYF	TGTGCCAGCACCACAACTATCGCTAGCACAGATACGCAGTATTTT
TRBD2	TRBV28	TRBJ2-7	.	CASKSGGATYEQYF	TGTGCCAGCAAATCGGGGGGGGCAACCTACGAGCAGTACTTC
.	TRBV15	TRBJ2-7	.	CATSRGQTKYEQYF	TGTGCCACCAGCAGAGGACAGACAAAATACGAGCAGTACTTC
TRBD2	TRBV19	TRBJ2-1	.	CASRRTSGRSYNEQFF	TGTGCCAGTAGGCGGACTAGCGGACGCTCCTACAATGAGCAGTTCTTC
TRBD1	TRBV6-5	TRBJ2-1	.	CASSFRTGGPNEQFF	TGTGCCAGCAGTTTCCGGACAGGGGGACCCAATGAGCAGTTCTTC
.	TRBV3-1/TRBV3-2	TRBJ1-1	.	CASSQGGQSDHFF	TGTGCCAGCAGCCAAGGTGGACAGTCTGATCATTTCTTT
TRBD1	TRBV9	TRBJ2-6	.	CASSIRDRGAGANVLTF	TGTGCCAGCAGCATAAGGGACAGGGGCGCTGGGGCCAACGTCCTGACTTTC
.	TRBV9	TRBJ2-3	.	CASSGIRYSSTDTQYF	TGTGCCAGCAGCGGGATACGGTACTCTAGCACAGATACGCAGTATTTT
TRBD1	TRBV28	TRBJ1-2	.	CASSSTGSPDYGYTF	TGTGCCAGCAGTTCGACAGGGAGTCCCGACTATGGCTACACCTTC